Each of the 27 T cell receptor beta chains below was sequenced from the same sample in a study of blood T cell repertoires in COVID-19. This table comes from immunoSEQ multiplex PCR, and its TCRdb copy is limited to in-frame clones, with some not included. There are about 310,000 clones in the sample; 89% occur only once, and around 9% lies in the top ten. Material for sequencing was PBMCs or T cells enriched from blood (not recorded which). Receptors originate from a woman aged 30 to 39 who had recovered from COVID-19.

This clone was counted between two and nine times. The chain is built from TRBV7-3 and TRBJ1-1; D gene uncertain. Per the germline V gene, CDR1 is SGHTA and CDR2 is FQGTGA. The CDR3 runs to 14 residues. Trimming took 4 bases from V and 1 from J, leaving 10 bases between them. CDR3 protein: CASSSTPSNTEAFF. Written as DNA, the CDR3 is TGTGCCAGCAGCTCGACACCATCGAACACTGAAGCTTTCTTT.

The V and J genes are TRBV27 and TRBJ1-5, with D tentatively TRBD1 (5 bases). The V end lost 5 bases, the J end lost 11 bases, and 19 bases lay between the germline ends. The CDR3 extends over 14 amino acids. Per germline, CDR1 MNHEY and CDR2 SMNVEV (reference sequence). CDR3 sequence (DNA): TGTGCCAGCAGTCGGGGGGATGGGGAAGGGGCCCAGCATTTT. Amino acids: CASSRGDGEGAQHF.

The chain uses TRBV4-3 and TRBJ2-1; 10 bases match TRBD2. V was clipped by 3 bases and J by 4 bases; unmatched bases: 6. CDR1 and CDR2 from the germline V gene are LGHNA and YSLEER. The CDR3 has 16 residues. The DNA for the CDR3 is TGCGCCAGCAGCCAGTTGCTAGCGGGAGCATACAATGAGCAGTTCTTC. Amino acid sequence: CASSQLLAGAYNEQFF.

The chain links TRBV28 to TRBJ1-1; D is unresolved. Deletions cut 3 bases from V and 1 base from J, with 12 bases between. Germline values: CDR1 MDHEN, CDR2 SYDVKM. The CDR3 is 15 residues long. CDR3 residues: CASSLGVVGNTEAFF. The CDR3 DNA reads TGTGCCAGCAGTTTGGGAGTAGTTGGGAACACTGAAGCTTTCTTT.

The chain combines TRBV28 with TRBJ2-7, with 7 nucleotides matching TRBD1. V trimming: 6 bases; J trimming: 2 bases; junction bases outside the gene matches: 4. Germline V gives CDR1 MDHEN, CDR2 SYDVKM. The CDR3 runs 13 residues. CDR3 region: CASSPTGAYEQYF. CDR3 nucleotides: TGTGCCAGCAGCCCCACAGGGGCCTACGAGCAGTACTTC.

V is TRBV11-2 and J is TRBJ2-7, with 8 bases aligning to TRBD1. With V trimmed by 3 bases and J by 3 bases, 4 bases remained unmatched. From germline, CDR1 is SGHAT and CDR2 FQNNGV. The length of the CDR3 is 14 residues. The CDR3 sequence is CASSLGQAGYEQYF. CDR3 nucleotides: TGTGCCAGCAGCTTGGGACAGGCTGGCTACGAGCAGTACTTC.

This clone was counted a single time. The chain employs TRBV2 and TRBJ2-7, with D maybe TRBD2 (7 bases). V was cut by 10 bases and J by 3 bases, with 13 bases left in between. CDR3 length: 12 residues. CDR1 SNHLY and CDR2 FYNNEI come from the germline V gene. The CDR3 DNA follows: TGTGCCACCAGGGGAGGGGGCTACGAGCAGTACTTC. This sequence encodes CATRGGGYEQYF.

The rearrangement uses TRBV7-9 and TRBJ2-7; no definite D call. V was clipped by 6 bases and J by 0 bases, with 9 bases between them. CDR3 length: 13 amino acids. Germline CDR1 is SEHNR and CDR2 is FQNEAQ (reference sequence). This CDR3 is CASSDFYSYEQYF. CDR3 nucleotide sequence: TGTGCCAGCAGTGACTTCTACTCCTACGAGCAGTACTTC.

This clone was detected once. CDR3 bases: TGTGCCAGCAGCCAAGATCTCAGGGCTAGCAATCAGCCCCAGCATTTT. Protein sequence: CASSQDLRASNQPQHF. J is TRBJ1-5 and V is TRBV4-2, with D possibly TRBD1 on 5 matching bases. CDR1 and CDR2 (germline): LGHNA, YNFKEQ. V lost 0 bases, J lost 0 bases, and 9 bases lay in between. CDR3 length equals 16 residues.

The genes are TRBV28 and TRBJ2-5, with D possibly TRBD1 on 5 matching bases. This CDR3 is built from 14 residues. Trimming took off 6 bases at V and 4 bases at J, with 15 bases between the two ends. Germline loops: CDR1 MDHEN, CDR2 SYDVKM. The DNA for the CDR3 is TGTGCCAGCAGGACCCAGGGCCGAGCAGAGACCCAGTACTTC. As protein: CASRTQGRAETQYF.

A single count supports this clone. The V and J genes are TRBV7-2 and TRBJ1-1; the D gene is possibly TRBD1 (5 bases). V lost 3 bases and J lost 3, with 14 bases in between. Germline V gene sequence: CDR1 SGHTA, CDR2 FQGNSA. CDR3 length: 15 residues. CDR3 residues: CASSFYRREDTEAFF. In DNA form, the CDR3 reads TGTGCCAGCAGCTTCTACAGGCGGGAGGACACTGAAGCTTTCTTT.

This chain joins TRBV4-2 and TRBJ2-3; 7 bases map to TRBD2. This CDR3 contains 17 residues. Germline V gene data show CDR1 as LGHNA and CDR2 as YNFKEQ. The V segment lost 0 bases and the J segment 4 bases; nucleotides outside the gene matches: 10. CDR3 in DNA: TGTGCCAGCAGCCAAGAACGGGTGGGAGGGCCGGCAGATACGCAGTATTTT. Translation gives CASSQERVGGPADTQYF.

Points on this clone: The same CDR3 arises from other DNA sequences in this sample as well. The chain carries TRBV6-5 and TRBJ2-7, with 10 nucleotides matching TRBD1. V trimming: 6 bases; J trimming: 5 bases; junction bases outside the gene matches: 4. CDR1 MNHEY and CDR2 SVGAGI come from the germline V gene. The CDR3 covers 13 residues. The CDR3 reads CASRRDRGHEQYF. The CDR3 nucleotides read TGTGCCAGCAGAAGGGACAGGGGACACGAGCAGTACTTC.

The chain combines TRBV5-1 with TRBJ1-2; D is perhaps TRBD1 (5 bases). V lost 4 bases to trimming and J lost 4 bases, with 20 bases between them. The CDR3 covers 16 residues. Germline CDR1 and CDR2: SGHRS and YFSETQ. CDR3 sequence (DNA): TGCGCCAGCAGCCCGATGGGACTACAGGCCGGCTATGGCTACACCTTC. It encodes CASSPMGLQAGYGYTF.

The count of this clone is one. The chain employs TRBV20-1 and TRBJ2-1; 13 bases align to TRBD2. This CDR3 has 14 residues. V lost 3 bases to trimming and J lost 7 bases; unmatched junction nucleotides: 3. Germline V gene data show CDR1 as DFQATT and CDR2 as SNEGSKA (reference sequence). Here the CDR3 reads CSASRTSGRNEQFF. CDR3 nucleotides: TGCAGTGCTAGTCGGACTAGCGGGAGAAATGAGCAGTTCTTC.

V and J are TRBV5-6 and TRBJ1-2; D uncertain. This CDR3 contains 13 residues. Trimming left V 3 bases short and J 8 bases short, with 14 bases between. The germline gives CDR1 SGHDT, CDR2 YYEEEE. The CDR3: CASSSGRRWGYTF. The CDR3, as DNA: TGTGCCAGCAGCTCCGGGAGGCGATGGGGCTACACCTTC.

The chain has TRBV7-2 and TRBJ2-3; 11 nucleotides line up with TRBD2. Trimming cost V 7 bases and J 0 bases; bases outside gene matches: 9. The CDR3 consists of 17 residues. The germline V gene has CDR1 SGHTA and CDR2 FQGNSA. CDR3 in amino acids: CASNPGTSGQSTDTQYF. CDR3 nucleotide sequence: TGTGCCAGCAACCCAGGGACTAGCGGCCAAAGCACAGATACGCAGTATTTT. The full variable domain, rest sourced from reference TRBV7-2 and TRBJ2-3, is GAGVSQSPSNKVTEKGKDVELRCDPISGHTALYWYRQSLGQGLEFLIYFQGNSAPDKSGLPSDRFSAERTGGSVSTLTIQRTQQEDSAVYLCASNPGTSGQSTDTQYFGPGTRLTVL.

This clone was detected only once. The CDR3: CASSLAAGGIRAEAFF. The CDR3 DNA sequence: TGTGCCAGCAGTTTAGCGGCAGGGGGGATTCGGGCTGAAGCTTTCTTT. V gene TRBV28 combines with J gene TRBJ1-1; the match to TRBD1 covers 7 bases. V dropped 2 bases and J dropped 6; count of bases not matched to a gene: 12. The CDR3 is 16 residues long. CDR1 MDHEN and CDR2 SYDVKM come from the germline V gene.

The gene calls are TRBV3-1 (or the pseudogene TRBV3-2) and TRBJ2-1, with D tentatively TRBD2 (7 bases). The CDR3 extends over 15 amino acids. V lost 4 bases and J lost 4, with 14 bases in between. CDR1 LGHDT and CDR2 YNNKEL come from the germline V gene (reference sequence). CDR3 loop: CASSRRRGGYNEQFF. CDR3 nucleotide sequence: TGTGCCAGCAGCCGACGAAGGGGGGGATACAATGAGCAGTTCTTC.

V and J are TRBV7-8 and TRBJ1-1, with D perhaps matching TRBD1 (5 bases). The germline V gene has CDR1 SGHVS and CDR2 FQNEAQ. Trimming removed 5 bases at V and 6 bases at J, with 13 bases between. The CDR3 totals 13 residues. The CDR3 is CASSAQQGSEAFF. The CDR3 nucleotides are TGTGCCAGCAGCGCACAGCAGGGCTCTGAAGCTTTCTTT.

V usage is TRBV27 and J usage is TRBJ1-6; D perhaps matches TRBD1 (5 bases). There are 16 residues in the CDR3. The germline V gene encodes CDR1 MNHEY and CDR2 SMNVEV (reference sequence). V was shortened by 5 bases and J by 5 bases, with 16 bases between the two germline ends. The CDR3 here is CASSPPRYRNNSPLHF. CDR3 DNA: TGTGCCAGCAGTCCCCCCCGCTACAGGAATAATTCACCCCTCCACTTT.

In DNA form, the CDR3 reads TGTGCCAGCAGCTTAGTGGTCAGGGGCGAGCAGTACTTC. Amino acids: CASSLVVRGEQYF. This chain links TRBV7-2 with TRBJ2-7; perhaps TRBD1 as D (6 bases). The CDR3 spans 13 residues. Between the trimmed V and J ends, which lost 1 base and 6 bases, there was a span of 10 bases. Germline V CDR1 and CDR2: SGHTA, FQGNSA.

This clone came up once. This chain connects TRBV28 to TRBJ1-1; a weak D match, TRBD1 (6 bases). The CDR3 runs 18 residues. V gave up 6 bases and J gave up 2 bases, with 25 bases separating them. CDR1 MDHEN and CDR2 SYDVKM come from the germline V gene. CDR3 in DNA: TGTGCCAGCAGCTTACCCTACCGACAGGCACGCCTTAACACTGAAGCTTTCTTT. Translating gives CASSLPYRQARLNTEAFF.

As concerns this clone: Other DNA variants within this sample encode the same CDR3. The chain recombines TRBV3-1 (or the pseudogene TRBV3-2) with TRBJ2-3, with 10 bases matching TRBD2. Looked up from germline, CDR1 is LGHDT and CDR2 is YNNKEL (reference sequence). The J segment lost 1 base and the V segment lost 2 bases, leaving 0 bases of the junction unmatched. CDR3 length: 15 amino acids. The CDR3 sequence: CASSQLAGGTDTQYF. CDR3 coding DNA: TGTGCCAGCAGCCAACTAGCGGGGGGCACAGATACGCAGTATTTT.

The table lists this clone with a count of one. The DNA for the CDR3 is TGTGCCAGCACCCCCTCAGGGGAGCCAGACTACGAGCAGTACTTC. It codes for CASTPSGEPDYEQYF. The rearrangement links TRBV28 to TRBJ2-7, with D perhaps matching TRBD1 (6 bases). Germline V lookup: CDR1 MDHEN, CDR2 SYDVKM. V lost 7 bases, J lost 3 bases, and 19 bases lay in between. The CDR3 spans 15 residues.

This chain links TRBV28 with TRBJ1-1; possibly TRBD1 for D (5 bases). This CDR3 has 14 residues. The ends were cut back, 5 bases at V and 5 bases at J, with 15 bases in the middle. In germline, CDR1 is MDHEN, CDR2 SYDVKM. Written as DNA, the CDR3 is TGTGCCAGCAGTCCGACTACACGGGGGACTGAAGCTTTCTTT. Amino acid sequence: CASSPTTRGTEAFF.

The CDR3 DNA reads TGTGCCAGCCGGGACATTGATTCACCCCTCCACTTT. Translating gives CASRDIDSPLHF. This chain uses TRBV27 with TRBJ1-6; maybe TRBD1 (6 bases). The V gene lost 8 bases and the J gene lost 8 bases, with 10 bases spanning the gap. This CDR3 comprises 12 residues. Germline V CDR1 and CDR2: MNHEY, SMNVEV (reference sequence).